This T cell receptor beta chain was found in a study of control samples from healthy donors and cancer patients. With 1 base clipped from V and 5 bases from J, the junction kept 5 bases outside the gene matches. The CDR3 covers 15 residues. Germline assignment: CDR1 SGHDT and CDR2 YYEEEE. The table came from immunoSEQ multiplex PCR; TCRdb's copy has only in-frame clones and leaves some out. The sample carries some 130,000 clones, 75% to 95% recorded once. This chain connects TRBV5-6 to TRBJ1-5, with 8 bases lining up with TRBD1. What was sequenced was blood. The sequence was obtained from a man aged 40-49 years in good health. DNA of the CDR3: TGTGCCAGCAGCTTGATCCAGGGGGCAGATCAGCCCCAGCATTTT. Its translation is CASSLIQGADQPQHF.